Following are 31 T cell receptor beta chains from one sample sequenced in a study of cytomegalovirus exposure and HLA in healthy donors. Amplification used 60 Vbeta primers and 13 Jbeta primers. TCRdb keeps only in-frame clones here, not all; method: immunoSEQ multiplex PCR. The table includes 100,000 to 150,000 clones, 81% detected once. The specimen sequenced was PBMCs. The source of these receptors is a man aged 35-49 years in good health and CMV-seronegative.

V usage is TRBV4-3 and J usage is TRBJ1-2; tentatively, D is TRBD1 (5 bases). The germline CDR1 and CDR2 sequences are LGHNA and YSLEER. Trimming cost V 1 base and J 4 bases, with 13 bases left between them. This CDR3 is built from 15 residues. CDR3: CASSQGGGLVYGYTF. The CDR3 nucleotides read TGCGCCAGCAGCCAAGGTGGGGGGTTAGTCTATGGCTACACCTTC.

This clone showed up just once. The chain combines TRBV27 with TRBJ1-2; 11 bases fit TRBD1. This CDR3 region has 14 residues. Losses at the gene ends were 6 bases for V and 7 bases for J; bases not matched to a gene: 7. In germline, CDR1 is MNHEY, CDR2 SMNVEV (reference sequence). CDR3 nucleotide sequence: TGTGCCAGCAGGGGTACCGGGACAGGGGGTGGCTACACCTTC. Residues: CASRGTGTGGGYTF.

The V gene is TRBV7-2, the J gene TRBJ1-4; D not certain. V was trimmed by 3 bases and J by 0 bases, leaving 5 bases between them. The germline gives CDR1 SGHTA, CDR2 FQGNSA. The CDR3 has 14 residues. The CDR3 is CASSFQSTNEKLFF. In DNA, the CDR3 is TGTGCCAGCAGCTTCCAGTCAACTAATGAAAAACTGTTTTTT.

This clone was detected only once. The V gene is TRBV5-4, the J gene TRBJ2-5; 10 bases line up with TRBD2. The trim removed 0 bases at V and 3 bases at J, leaving 2 bases unmatched. This CDR3 is 15 amino acids long. Looked up from germline, CDR1 is SGHNT and CDR2 is YYREEE (reference sequence). The CDR3 loop is CASSLGLAGEETQYF. In DNA form, the CDR3 reads TGTGCCAGCAGCTTGGGACTAGCGGGCGAAGAGACCCAGTACTTC.

V is TRBV10-3 and J is TRBJ1-4; D remains unclear. Trimming removed 4 bases from V and 6 bases from J, with 9 bases in between. Germline CDR1 reads ENHRY; CDR2 reads SYGVKD. CDR3 length: 13 residues. CDR3 amino acids: CAISASSDEKLFF. The CDR3 coding sequence is TGTGCCATCAGTGCAAGTTCAGATGAAAAACTGTTTTTT.

The V and J genes are TRBV7-9 and TRBJ1-1; TRBD1 is a possible D gene (5 bases). The CDR3 length is 12 residues. Trimming stripped 8 bases from V and 7 bases from J, with 14 bases between. Germline lookup yields CDR1 SEHNR and CDR2 FQNEAQ (reference sequence). The CDR3: CASGRDLVEAFF. CDR3 sequence (DNA): TGTGCCAGCGGCAGGGATCTAGTTGAAGCTTTCTTT.

The chain has TRBV7-2 and TRBJ1-4, with 8 bases identical to TRBD1. This CDR3 region has 16 residues. Germline V gene data show CDR1 as SGHTA and CDR2 as FQGNSA. J lost 5 bases, V lost 0 bases, and 5 bases had no gene match. Written as DNA, the CDR3 is TGTGCCAGCAGCTTAGCGATTGGACAGGGAAATGAAAAACTGTTTTTT. Translating it yields CASSLAIGQGNEKLFF.

The chain joins TRBV7-9 to TRBJ1-3; D perhaps matches TRBD1 (5 bases). The germline CDR1 and CDR2 sequences are SEHNR and FQNEAQ (reference sequence). The CDR3 has 14 residues. V gave up 5 bases and J gave up 1 base, with 9 bases separating them. The CDR3 sequence: CASSATESGNTIYF. Here the CDR3 DNA reads TGTGCCAGCAGCGCGACAGAGTCTGGAAACACCATATATTTT.

V and J are TRBV6-1 and TRBJ2-2; TRBD1 aligns across 11 bases. With V trimmed by 6 bases and J by 5 bases, 5 bases remained unmatched. Looked up from germline, CDR1 is MNHNS and CDR2 is SASEGT. This CDR3 has 15 amino acids. The CDR3 loop is CASSYGTGGTGELFF. In nucleotides, the CDR3 is TGTGCCAGCAGCTATGGGACAGGGGGGACCGGGGAGCTGTTTTTT.

V is TRBV2 and J is TRBJ2-3; 7 nucleotides align to TRBD1. The V segment lost 5 bases and the J segment 4 bases; nucleotides outside the gene matches: 9. Germline V gene sequence: CDR1 SNHLY, CDR2 FYNNEI. The CDR3 runs to 15 residues. The CDR3 DNA reads TGTGCCAGCAGTAGCAAGACAGGGACCCCAGATACGCAGTATTTT. It yields the protein CASSSKTGTPDTQYF.

The chain links TRBV25-1 to TRBJ2-7, with unresolved D. Trimming removed 3 bases from V and 2 bases from J, with 8 bases in between. CDR1 and CDR2 (germline): MGHDK, SYGVNS. This CDR3 has 13 amino acids. The CDR3 is CASSDRPTYEQYF. The DNA of the CDR3 is TGTGCCAGCAGTGACAGGCCTACCTACGAGCAGTACTTC.

This chain uses TRBV30 with TRBJ2-5; 7 positions agree with TRBD2. This CDR3 has 16 amino acids. J was trimmed by 5 bases and V by 2 bases; bases with no gene match: 14. Germline values: CDR1 GTSNPN, CDR2 SVGIG (reference sequence). Here the CDR3 reads CAWSNGGTVRMETQYF. The CDR3 nucleotides are TGTGCCTGGAGTAACGGGGGGACGGTCCGAATGGAGACCCAGTACTTC.

The table lists this clone with a few counts. The chain couples TRBV29-1 to TRBJ2-1, with 11 nucleotides matching TRBD2. The CDR3 spans 14 residues. Germline CDR1 is SQVTM and CDR2 is ANQGSEA. V was clipped by 7 bases and J by 12 bases; unmatched bases: 14. CDR3 sequence reads: CSATGLAGPRGQFF. DNA for the CDR3: TGCAGCGCGACTGGACTAGCGGGTCCGAGGGGGCAGTTCTTC.

The chain couples TRBV5-5 to TRBJ2-3, with 14 bases aligning to TRBD2. Trimming at V came to 3 bases and at J to 5 bases, leaving 5 bases not matched to a gene. The CDR3 consists of 16 residues. Looked up from germline, CDR1 is SGHKS and CDR2 is YYEKEE (reference sequence). CDR3: CASSWGGTSGGDTQYF. CDR3 coding DNA: TGTGCCAGCAGCTGGGGGGGGACTAGCGGGGGAGATACGCAGTATTTT. The variable domain in full, completed from reference TRBV5-5 and TRBJ2-3, reads DAGVTQSPTHLIKTRGQQVTLRCSPISGHKSVSWYQQVLGQGPQFIFQYYEKEERGRGNFPDRFSARQFPNYSSELNVNALLLGDSALYLCASSWGGTSGGDTQYFGPGTRLTVL.

CDR3 protein: CASSLSGSGIGNEQFF. The CDR3 DNA reads TGTGCCAGCAGCTTAAGCGGTAGCGGGATCGGCAATGAGCAGTTCTTC. The chain links TRBV7-3 to TRBJ2-1; TRBD2 matches 8 bases. This CDR3 is 16 amino acids long. V trimming: 1 base; J trimming: 6 bases; junction bases outside the gene matches: 8. Germline loops: CDR1 SGHTA, CDR2 FQGTGA.

This clone was picked up one time. The chain is built from TRBV10-3 and TRBJ1-5; D gene unclear. Germline CDR1 reads ENHRY; CDR2 reads SYGVKD. Deletions cut 0 bases from V and 9 bases from J, with 9 bases between. This CDR3 contains 13 residues. The CDR3 reads CAISESPSVPQHF. As DNA, the CDR3 is TGTGCCATCAGTGAGTCCCCCAGCGTGCCCCAGCATTTT.

The V and J genes are TRBV19 and TRBJ1-5; the D gene is possibly TRBD1 (5 bases). Germline lookup yields CDR1 LNHDA and CDR2 SQIVND (reference sequence). The V gene lost 1 base and the J gene lost 5 bases, with 15 bases spanning the gap. This CDR3 comprises 16 residues. In DNA, the CDR3 is TGTGCCAGTAGTATAGTTGGCAGGGAAGGATATCAGCCCCAGCATTTT. Residues: CASSIVGREGYQPQHF.

This clone was detected a few times. The chain links TRBV19 to TRBJ1-5, with D possibly TRBD1 on 6 matching bases. The CDR3 loop spans 15 amino acids. The V and J ends lost 6 bases and 0 bases respectively, with 12 bases between them. In germline, CDR1 is LNHDA, CDR2 SQIVND (reference sequence). The DNA of the CDR3 is TGTGCCAGTAGCTGGGACAACTATAGCAATCAGCCCCAGCATTTT. This codes for CASSWDNYSNQPQHF.

The chain is built from TRBV30 and TRBJ2-2; D call uncertain. The CDR3 is 11 residues long. Germline V gene sequence: CDR1 GTSNPN, CDR2 SVGIG (reference sequence). V dropped 7 bases and J dropped 6 bases, with 9 bases sitting between them. The CDR3 reads CASFIPGELFF. The DNA of the CDR3 is TGTGCCTCCTTTATCCCCGGGGAGCTGTTTTTT.

This chain connects TRBV28 to TRBJ1-3, with D possibly being TRBD1 (5 bases). Trimming left V 7 bases short and J 6 bases short, with 19 bases between. Germline CDR1 and CDR2: MDHEN and SYDVKM. This CDR3 comprises 15 residues. CDR3: CASTLGGISENTIYF. The CDR3 nucleotides read TGTGCCAGCACCTTGGGGGGGATTAGTGAAAACACCATATATTTT.

This clone was detected only once. The chain joins TRBV5-6 to TRBJ2-1; 9 positions match TRBD2. Germline V gene sequence: CDR1 SGHDT, CDR2 YYEEEE. V was pared by 4 bases and J by 8 bases, with 10 bases of the junction left unmatched. This CDR3 comprises 15 residues. The DNA for the CDR3 is TGTGCCAGCAGCGTAAGGACTAGCGCGAGTCATGAGCAGTTCTTC. Encoded protein: CASSVRTSASHEQFF.

The chain joins TRBV2 to TRBJ1-6; D ambiguous. V was clipped by 5 bases and J by 7 bases, with 12 bases between them. The CDR3 sequence is 14 residues long. Germline lookup yields CDR1 SNHLY and CDR2 FYNNEI. CDR3 sequence reads: CASSFRETNSPLHF. As DNA, the CDR3 is TGTGCCAGCAGTTTCCGGGAGACGAATTCACCCCTCCACTTT. The variable domain in full, completed from reference TRBV2 and TRBJ1-6, reads EPEVTQTPSHQVTQMGQEVILRCVPISNHLYFYWYRQILGQKVEFLVSFYNNEISEKSEIFDDQFSVERPDGSNFTLKIRSTKLEDSAMYFCASSFRETNSPLHFGNGTRLTVT.

The chain couples TRBV27 to TRBJ2-3; TRBD2 agrees at 8 bases. The V gene's germline CDR1 is MNHEY and CDR2 SMNVEV (reference sequence). The trim removed 3 bases at V and 1 base at J, leaving 6 bases unmatched. There are 16 residues in the CDR3. The CDR3 DNA is TGTGCCAGCAGTTTCCACCGGGAGGGCGGCACAGATACGCAGTATTTT. This encodes CASSFHREGGTDTQYF.

The CDR3 spells CASSERYSQGPNTEAFF. Here the CDR3 DNA reads TGCGCCAGCAGTGAGAGGTACTCCCAGGGTCCGAACACTGAAGCTTTCTTT. This chain connects TRBV10-2 to TRBJ1-1; D may be TRBD1 (5 bases). Deletions cut 2 bases from V and 1 base from J, with 17 bases between. CDR1 is WSHSY and CDR2 is SAAADI in the germline V gene. This CDR3 contains 17 residues.

This clone was seen a single time. The rearrangement joins TRBV5-4 to TRBJ2-7, with D unresolved. V dropped 2 bases and J dropped 6 bases, with 12 bases sitting between them. CDR3 size: 13 residues. CDR1 SGHNT and CDR2 YYREEE come from the germline V gene (reference sequence). The CDR3 region is CASSFDWFGEQYF. For the CDR3, the DNA is TGTGCCAGCAGCTTTGACTGGTTCGGCGAGCAGTACTTC.

The rearrangement uses TRBV25-1 and TRBJ2-7, with D uncertain. The V gene's germline CDR1 is MGHDK and CDR2 SYGVNS. V was clipped by 4 bases and J by 2 bases, with 9 bases between them. CDR3 length: 13 amino acids. For the CDR3, the DNA is TGTGCCAGCAGTGGGTACAGCCCCTACGAGCAGTACTTC. Its protein is CASSGYSPYEQYF.

This clone was detected only once. This chain links TRBV27 with TRBJ1-3, with a possible D match to TRBD1 (5 bases). Trimming took off 3 bases at V and 1 base at J, with 10 bases between the two ends. The CDR3 extends over 15 amino acids. The germline V gene encodes CDR1 MNHEY and CDR2 SMNVEV (reference sequence). CDR3 sequence: CASSFGGGSGNTIYF. In DNA form, the CDR3 reads TGTGCCAGCAGTTTCGGGGGGGGATCTGGAAACACCATATATTTT.

The rearrangement links TRBV14 to TRBJ2-1, with a possible D match to TRBD2 (6 bases). Deletions cut 2 bases from V and 5 bases from J, with 13 bases between. The CDR3 loop spans 15 amino acids. Germline-derived CDR1 and CDR2 are SGHDN and FVKESK. The CDR3 nucleotides read TGTGCCAGCAGCCAACGCTTGGGAGGCCACAATGAGCAGTTCTTC. It specifies CASSQRLGGHNEQFF.

This clone was seen only once. The chain recombines TRBV19 with TRBJ1-5; 11 positions match TRBD1. V dropped 2 bases and J dropped 7; count of bases not matched to a gene: 7. The CDR3 contains 16 residues. Germline-derived CDR1 and CDR2 are LNHDA and SQIVND (reference sequence). CDR3 amino acids: CASSISPGTGGQPQHF. CDR3 DNA sequence: TGTGCCAGTAGTATAAGTCCCGGGACAGGGGGACAGCCCCAGCATTTT.

The V call is TRBV4-3, the J call TRBJ2-7; D perhaps matches TRBD2 (5 bases). The CDR3 contains 15 residues. V dropped 0 bases and J dropped 3 bases, with 12 bases sitting between them. Germline V gives CDR1 LGHNA, CDR2 YSLEER. The CDR3 nucleotides read TGCGCCAGCAGCCAAGATCGGGGTAACTTCTACGAGCAGTACTTC. Protein sequence: CASSQDRGNFYEQYF.

V gene TRBV10-3 combines with J gene TRBJ1-3, with 10 bases aligning to TRBD1. This CDR3 is 15 amino acids long. V gave up 4 bases and J gave up 3 bases; unmatched junction bases: 3. Germline V gene sequence: CDR1 ENHRY, CDR2 SYGVKD. CDR3 sequence reads: CAISAGTGVGNTIYF. CDR3 DNA sequence: TGTGCCATCAGTGCCGGGACAGGGGTTGGAAACACCATATATTTT.